This T cell receptor beta chain was obtained from a study of blood T cells in healthy people across ages. Study observations and caveats: Strongly correlated with naive T cell percentage was TCR beta diversity. Roughly linear age-related decline in beta diversity appeared, significant by age 40.

The germline CDR1 and CDR2 sequences are MNHEY and SMNVEV (reference sequence). Trimming took 4 bases from V and 6 from J, leaving 12 bases between them. This CDR3 region has 14 residues. Primed by a sample-barcoded 5' primer and a J-beta primer mix, a second PCR proceeded for 7 to 11 cycles. Samples each returned at least 3 million CDR3-containing paired-end reads. TCRdb itself ran the 5' RACE reads through MiXCR, one entry per CDR3 protein. The sample holds roughly 930,000 distinct CDR3 sequences, under 50% seen once. Points on this clonotype: Its matching antigen is unknown.

Each sample gave at least 6 million isolated PBMCs. Material: blood. The receptor was derived from a man aged 25 to 45 in good health. V and J are TRBV27 and TRBJ2-2, with unresolved D. This chain's CDR3 is CASSSTGGAGELFF. The CDR3 nucleotides read TGTGCCAGCAGTTCCACCGGTGGAGCCGGGGAGCTGTTTTTT.